What follows is one T cell receptor beta chain and its context. Its cognate antigen is unknown. The V and J ends lost 6 bases and 2 bases respectively, with 14 bases between them. Germline values: CDR1 KGHSH, CDR2 LQKENI. The CDR3 has 14 residues. The data stem from a study of cytomegalovirus exposure and HLA in healthy donors. Study summary: Around 85 million unique TCR sequences came from HLA-typed donors in an early release. Study-wide results and caveats: The study flagged some 170 TCR beta chains as cytomegalovirus-associated.

The study ran its PCR with 60 Vbeta and 13 Jbeta primers. TCRdb's table, derived via immunoSEQ multiplex PCR, lists solely in-frame clones and lacks some. The sample consists of over 150,000 clones, approximately 76% of them appearing once. The material sequenced was PBMCs. The source of this sequence is a woman under 30 in good health and CMV-seropositive. This rearrangement joins TRBV18 to TRBJ2-7; D is perhaps TRBD1 (5 bases). This chain's CDR3 is CASSHRFTPYEQYF. The CDR3 bases are TGTGCCAGCTCCCACAGGTTTACCCCCTACGAGCAGTACTTC. Combining the CDR3 with reference TRBV18 and TRBJ2-7 gives the whole variable domain NAGVMQNPRHLVRRRGQEARLRCSPMKGHSHVYWYRQLPEEGLKFMVYLQKENIIDESGMPKERFSAEFPKEGPSILRIQQVVRGDSAAYFCASSHRFTPYEQYFGPGTRLTVT.